A selection of T cell receptor beta chains follows, all from one sample in a study of blood T cell repertoires in COVID-19. Here immunoSEQ multiplex PCR was the method, and the copy in TCRdb shows in-frame clones only, minus some. This repertoire shows around 120,000 clones, nearly 90% found once; its top ten account for 3.8%. The specimen sequenced was peripheral blood. Source of these receptors: a woman in her sixties or seventies with COVID-19, enrolled during active disease. Each CDR3 is given with its conserved first and last residue. The D gene is left open where the match is weak. Size tells how often a clone was seen (once, few, many) or the class of an expanded clone, and some rows leave it out.

j_gene	abundance	v_gene	d_gene	CDR3aa	CDR3nt
TRBJ1-2	.	TRBV5-4	TRBD1	CASSFTGGDGYTF	TGTGCCAGCAGCTTCACAGGGGGTGATGGCTACACCTTC
TRBJ1-5	once	TRBV19	TRBD1	CASSTRTGGVNGHQPQHF	TGTGCCAGTAGTACCAGGACAGGGGGCGTGAACGGGCATCAGCCCCAGCATTTT
TRBJ2-3	.	TRBV6-2/TRBV6-3	TRBD2	CASSYNPSGGITDTQYF	TGTGCCAGCAGTTACAACCCTAGCGGGGGGATCACAGATACGCAGTATTTT
TRBJ1-2	few	TRBV29-1	TRBD1	CSVVNRGPGEGGYTF	TGCAGCGTTGTCAACAGGGGGCCCGGCGAGGGGGGCTACACCTTC
TRBJ1-4	.	TRBV4-3	.	CASSQSPRGYEKLFF	TGCGCCAGCAGCCAGTCTCCCAGGGGATACGAAAAACTGTTTTTT
TRBJ1-1	.	TRBV11-2	TRBD1	CASSLGQSTTEAFF	TGTGCCAGCAGCTTGGGACAGTCGACAACTGAAGCTTTCTTT
TRBJ1-5	.	TRBV6-2/TRBV6-3	.	CASSREGPQHF	TGTGCCAGCAGTCGCGAGGGGCCCCAGCATTTT
TRBJ1-6	.	TRBV5-6	.	CASKVGDNSPLHF	TGTGCCAGCAAGGTAGGAGATAATTCACCCCTCCACTTT
TRBJ2-7	.	TRBV6-5	TRBD1	CASSYSRQGASYEQYF	TGTGCCAGCAGTTACTCGAGACAGGGGGCCTCCTACGAGCAGTACTTC
TRBJ2-7	.	TRBV6-5	TRBD2	CASSPQVSGGFEQYF	TGTGCCAGCAGCCCCCAGGTTAGCGGGGGTTTCGAGCAGTACTTC
TRBJ2-2	.	TRBV18	TRBD2	CASSPPLVAGAAPNTGELFF	TGTGCCAGCTCACCACCGCTGGTAGCGGGGGCCGCCCCGAACACCGGGGAGCTGTTTTTT
TRBJ2-1	.	TRBV11-3	TRBD2	CASSLAGYNEQFF	TGTGCCAGCAGCCTAGCGGGCTACAATGAGCAGTTCTTC